Listed below are T cell receptor beta chains from one sample, sequenced in a study of cytomegalovirus exposure and HLA in healthy donors. Here immunoSEQ multiplex PCR was the method, and the copy in TCRdb shows in-frame clones only, minus some. Here the sample spans around 150,000 clones, roughly 75% being singletons. The source material was PBMCs. Every receptor here comes from a man younger than 40 in good health and CMV-seronegative. Both conserved end residues are part of each CDR3. A D gene is named only where the DNA matches it firmly. The size entry is marked missing in some rows and otherwise reads once, few, many or a size class.

abundance: once; v_gene: TRBV27; d_gene: -; j_gene: TRBJ2-7; CDR3nt: TGTGCCAGCAGTTTATATCCCCCGCTGGGCACCTACGAGCAGTACTTC; CDR3aa: CASSLYPPLGTYEQYF
abundance: -; v_gene: TRBV9; d_gene: -; j_gene: TRBJ2-3; CDR3nt: TGTGCCAGCAGCATCGGCGGGCTGAGCACAGATACGCAGTATTTT; CDR3aa: CASSIGGLSTDTQYF
abundance: -; v_gene: TRBV6-5; d_gene: -; j_gene: TRBJ2-1; CDR3nt: TGTGCCAGCAGTTACCCCGGGGATGAGCAGTTCTTC; CDR3aa: CASSYPGDEQFF
abundance: -; v_gene: TRBV10-3; d_gene: TRBD2; j_gene: TRBJ2-3; CDR3nt: TGTGCCATCAGGGAACTAGCGGGGGGCCCCACAGATACGCAGTATTTT; CDR3aa: CAIRELAGGPTDTQYF
abundance: -; v_gene: TRBV7-2; d_gene: TRBD2; j_gene: TRBJ2-5; CDR3nt: TGTGCCAGCAGCTTATCTAGCGGGACGAACCAAGAGACCCAGTACTTC; CDR3aa: CASSLSSGTNQETQYF
abundance: -; v_gene: TRBV2; d_gene: TRBD1; j_gene: TRBJ1-2; CDR3nt: TGTGCCAGCACCGGACAGGGTAGAGGACAAGGCTACACCTTC; CDR3aa: CASTGQGRGQGYTF
abundance: once; v_gene: TRBV6-5; d_gene: TRBD2; j_gene: TRBJ2-3; CDR3nt: TGTGCCAGCCACGGGCGGGGGACTAGCACAGATACGCAGTATTTT; CDR3aa: CASHGRGTSTDTQYF
abundance: few; v_gene: TRBV4-1; d_gene: -; j_gene: TRBJ1-4; CDR3nt: TGCGCCAGCACCCTACGGAGGGGTTTAACTAATGAAAAACTGTTTTTT; CDR3aa: CASTLRRGLTNEKLFF
abundance: -; v_gene: TRBV28; d_gene: TRBD1; j_gene: TRBJ2-3; CDR3nt: TGTGCCAGCAGTTACATGACAGGGATGGGGCCGGATACGCAGTATTTT; CDR3aa: CASSYMTGMGPDTQYF
abundance: -; v_gene: TRBV2; d_gene: TRBD2; j_gene: TRBJ2-1; CDR3nt: TGTGCCAGCAGGACAAGGGGACTAGCGAATTACAATGAGCAGTTCTTC; CDR3aa: CASRTRGLANYNEQFF
abundance: medium-sized; v_gene: TRBV28; d_gene: TRBD1; j_gene: TRBJ1-1; CDR3nt: TGTGCCAGCATCACATACCACCCCAGCCGACAGGGGGCGAACACTGAAGCTTTCTTT; CDR3aa: CASITYHPSRQGANTEAFF
abundance: -; v_gene: TRBV28; d_gene: -; j_gene: TRBJ2-7; CDR3nt: TGTGCCAGCAGTCCGGCGGAGGTCTACTTCTCCTACGAGCAGTACTTC; CDR3aa: CASSPAEVYFSYEQYF
abundance: once; v_gene: TRBV4-1; d_gene: -; j_gene: TRBJ2-1; CDR3nt: TGCGCCAGCAGCCAGACACGGGGGTCCTACAATGAGCAGTTCTTC; CDR3aa: CASSQTRGSYNEQFF
abundance: -; v_gene: TRBV5-1; d_gene: -; j_gene: TRBJ2-5; CDR3nt: TGCGCCAGCAGCTTGGGGTTCCAGGGGAAAGAGACCCAGTACTTC; CDR3aa: CASSLGFQGKETQYF
abundance: once; v_gene: TRBV6-5; d_gene: -; j_gene: TRBJ1-5; CDR3nt: TGTGCCAGCAGTTACTCTCCGGGTCAGCCCCAGCATTTT; CDR3aa: CASSYSPGQPQHF
abundance: once; v_gene: TRBV6-1; d_gene: -; j_gene: TRBJ2-4; CDR3nt: TGTGCCAGCAGGATGACAGGAAACATTCAGTACTTC; CDR3aa: CASRMTGNIQYF
abundance: -; v_gene: TRBV6-6; d_gene: -; j_gene: TRBJ2-7; CDR3nt: TGTGCCAGCAGACCCCCAGGTACCCGCACCTACGAGCAGTACTTC; CDR3aa: CASRPPGTRTYEQYF
abundance: -; v_gene: TRBV6-1; d_gene: -; j_gene: TRBJ1-5; CDR3nt: TGTGCCAGCAGTGAAGTAGGGGCAAATAATCAGCCCCAGCATTTT; CDR3aa: CASSEVGANNQPQHF
abundance: -; v_gene: TRBV19; d_gene: TRBD1; j_gene: TRBJ2-7; CDR3nt: TGTGCCACCTGGGACAGGGGTTACGAGCAGTACTTC; CDR3aa: CATWDRGYEQYF
abundance: once; v_gene: TRBV6-5; d_gene: -; j_gene: TRBJ2-6; CDR3nt: TGTGCCAGCAGTCACGGTGACTCTGGGGCCAACGTCCTGACTTTC; CDR3aa: CASSHGDSGANVLTF
abundance: once; v_gene: TRBV2; d_gene: TRBD1; j_gene: TRBJ2-7; CDR3nt: TGTGCCAGCAGTTTATCGAAAGGTAGGACAGGGACTCTTGCCTACGAGCAGTACTTC; CDR3aa: CASSLSKGRTGTLAYEQYF
abundance: -; v_gene: TRBV28; d_gene: TRBD2; j_gene: TRBJ2-7; CDR3nt: TGTGCCAGCAGTTTCGATTTACTAGAGCGGGGGAGCTCCTACGAGCAGTACTTC; CDR3aa: CASSFDLLERGSSYEQYF
abundance: -; v_gene: TRBV7-9; d_gene: TRBD2; j_gene: TRBJ2-5; CDR3nt: TGTGCCAGCAGCTTCCGTGATAGCGGGGGGCTAGAGACCCAGTACTTC; CDR3aa: CASSFRDSGGLETQYF
abundance: -; v_gene: TRBV5-4; d_gene: -; j_gene: TRBJ2-5; CDR3nt: TGTGCCACAGGGCAGGGGGGCCAAGAGACCCAGTACTTC; CDR3aa: CATGQGGQETQYF
abundance: few; v_gene: TRBV4-2; d_gene: TRBD1; j_gene: TRBJ1-1; CDR3nt: TGTGCCAGCAGCCAAGGGACAGGGGATGTTGGCACTGAAGCTTTCTTT; CDR3aa: CASSQGTGDVGTEAFF
abundance: -; v_gene: TRBV5-1; d_gene: -; j_gene: TRBJ1-5; CDR3nt: TGCGCCAGCAGCTTGGAGGGGCACGGAAATCAGCCCCAGCATTTT; CDR3aa: CASSLEGHGNQPQHF
abundance: -; v_gene: TRBV5-1; d_gene: TRBD1; j_gene: TRBJ1-2; CDR3nt: TGCGCCAGCAGCGCGGGGACAGGTGATAGTGGCTACACCTTC; CDR3aa: CASSAGTGDSGYTF
abundance: -; v_gene: TRBV18; d_gene: TRBD2; j_gene: TRBJ2-5; CDR3nt: TGTGCCAGCTCACCACCGGCTAGCGGGGAGCGTTGGCGGTACTTC; CDR3aa: CASSPPASGERWRYF
abundance: -; v_gene: TRBV29-1; d_gene: -; j_gene: TRBJ2-7; CDR3nt: TGCAGCGTTGTCCGTTCGGGAAGATACGAGCAGTACTTC; CDR3aa: CSVVRSGRYEQYF
abundance: -; v_gene: TRBV9; d_gene: TRBD2; j_gene: TRBJ2-1; CDR3nt: TGTGCCAGCAGCCCCCAGGGGTCTAGCGGGAGGGATGAGCAGTTCTTC; CDR3aa: CASSPQGSSGRDEQFF
abundance: -; v_gene: TRBV13; d_gene: -; j_gene: TRBJ1-2; CDR3nt: TGTGCCAGCAGCACCCGGACAGACTATGGCTACACCTTC; CDR3aa: CASSTRTDYGYTF
abundance: -; v_gene: TRBV10-1; d_gene: -; j_gene: TRBJ1-1; CDR3nt: TGCGCCAGCAGTTATAAGGGGGTCACTGAAGCTTTCTTT; CDR3aa: CASSYKGVTEAFF
abundance: few; v_gene: TRBV5-1; d_gene: -; j_gene: TRBJ2-5; CDR3nt: TGCGCCAGCAGCTCCGCGGGGGAGACCCAGTACTTC; CDR3aa: CASSSAGETQYF
abundance: -; v_gene: TRBV19; d_gene: -; j_gene: TRBJ2-7; CDR3nt: TGTGCCAGTAAGGTAGCGGTTAGCTCCTACGAGCAGTACTTC; CDR3aa: CASKVAVSSYEQYF
abundance: -; v_gene: TRBV6-5; d_gene: TRBD1; j_gene: TRBJ2-3; CDR3nt: TGTGCCAGCAGTTCCGGGACAGGGGTCGCAGATACGCAGTATTTT; CDR3aa: CASSSGTGVADTQYF
abundance: few; v_gene: TRBV6-5; d_gene: TRBD1; j_gene: TRBJ1-5; CDR3nt: TGTGCCAGCAGTTCCCGCTTGACAGGGATCAATCAGCCCCAGCATTTT; CDR3aa: CASSSRLTGINQPQHF
abundance: -; v_gene: TRBV11-1; d_gene: -; j_gene: TRBJ1-1; CDR3nt: TGTGCCAGCAGCTTGCGGGAAAGGGGCACTGAAGCTTTCTTT; CDR3aa: CASSLRERGTEAFF
abundance: once; v_gene: TRBV28; d_gene: -; j_gene: TRBJ1-2; CDR3nt: TGTGCCAGCAGCTTGGCGGGGGCTGGGAGCTATGGCTACACCTTC; CDR3aa: CASSLAGAGSYGYTF
abundance: -; v_gene: TRBV19; d_gene: -; j_gene: TRBJ1-1; CDR3nt: TGTGCCAGTAGTCGTTGGGCAACGGGAGGAGGCACTGAAGCTTTCTTT; CDR3aa: CASSRWATGGGTEAFF
abundance: -; v_gene: TRBV5-1; d_gene: TRBD1; j_gene: TRBJ2-7; CDR3nt: TGCGCCAGCAGCGATACAGGGGGCCCCTACGAGCAGTACTTC; CDR3aa: CASSDTGGPYEQYF
abundance: -; v_gene: TRBV6-5; d_gene: TRBD2; j_gene: TRBJ2-7; CDR3nt: TGTGCCAGCAGTTACGGGAGGAGCGGGGCTTCCTACGAGCAGTACTTC; CDR3aa: CASSYGRSGASYEQYF